In its sample, the clone carrying this T cell receptor (beta chain) was seen many times. Its specificity is not known. Clonotype quantities came from unique molecular identifier barcode counts. TCRdb ran MiXCR on the 5' RACE reads and lists one entry per CDR3 protein. The repertoire consists of 20,000 to 25,000 distinct CDR3 sequences, with more than 2% occurring once and the leading ten covering 4.5% to 5.5%. The sample is drawn from a study of beta chain bispecific antibodies for T cell cancers. Study summary: Surface TRBV12 (TRBV12-3) was on Jurkat, TRBV5-5 on HPB-ALL.

T cells were expanded from blood mononuclear cells for 3 to 4 days with anti-CD3 OKT3 or CD3/CD28 beads. Each coculture: roughly 50,000 target cells, roughly 50,000 normal T cells, bispecific antibody. Notes on the study in general: The leukemia cells, rather than normal T cells, gave most of the targeted TRBV signal. After anti-TRBV12 rather than anti-CD19 exposure, TRBV12-3 made up 98.9% less of total TRBV signal.

CDR1 is SEHNR and CDR2 is FQNEAQ in the germline V gene (reference sequence). Trimming removed 3 bases at V and 4 bases at J, with 15 bases between. The CDR3 spans 16 residues. This TCR derives from a human donor in good health. Some clones in this sample may be carry-over from other donors' samples. The source material was healthy donor T cells cultured with leukemia cells, sampled from a culture containing a bispecific antibody targeting TCR Vbeta12. V usage is TRBV7-9 and J usage is TRBJ2-2, with D perhaps matching TRBD1 (6 bases). CDR3 DNA: TGTGCCAGCAGCTTTAACAGGGATCTGGTCACCGGGGAGCTGTTTTTT. Translated: CASSFNRDLVTGELFF.